Each of the 26 T cell receptor beta chains below was sequenced from the same sample in a study of OX40 agonist ivuxolimab in advanced cancers. Method: immunoSEQ multiplex PCR; TCRdb's copy keeps in-frame clones and lacks some. Of about 47,000 clones in the sample, roughly nine tenths were seen once. The material was CD4+ or CD8+ T cells sorted from blood, obtained in a trial of the OX40 agonist ivuxolimab. The origin of the receptors is an adult with an advanced solid tumor such as melanoma, head and neck, liver or kidney cancer.

The chain combines TRBV19 with TRBJ2-7; D is perhaps TRBD2 (5 bases). The germline V and J ends were trimmed by 11 bases and 6 bases, with 17 bases remaining between them. The CDR3 is 12 residues long. From germline, CDR1 is LNHDA and CDR2 SQIVND (reference sequence). The CDR3 DNA reads TGTGCCTCCCAGGCGGGTGCGGGCGAGCAGTACTTC. Translation: CASQAGAGEQYF.

This clone was counted only a few times. The chain carries TRBV27 and TRBJ2-7, with 8 bases identical to TRBD1. The germline V gene has CDR1 MNHEY and CDR2 SMNVEV (reference sequence). Losses at the gene ends were 5 bases for V and 5 bases for J; bases not matched to a gene: 5. The CDR3 contains 13 residues. The CDR3 DNA sequence: TGTGCCAGCAGTCGACAGGGGAGCAACGAGCAGTACTTC. Protein: CASSRQGSNEQYF.

This clone was counted between two and nine times. The V call is TRBV7-9, the J call TRBJ1-2, with D tentatively TRBD1 (5 bases). The ends were cut back, 6 bases at V and 4 bases at J, with 12 bases in the middle. This CDR3 is built from 13 residues. The germline CDR1 and CDR2 sequences are SEHNR and FQNEAQ (reference sequence). The CDR3 is CASSYGGAYGYTF. The CDR3 DNA sequence: TGTGCCAGCAGTTATGGTGGGGCCTATGGCTACACCTTC. Drawing the rest from reference TRBV7-9 and TRBJ1-2, the complete variable domain is DTGVSQNPRHKITKRGQNVTFRCDPISEHNRLYWYRQTLGQGPEFLTYFQNEAQLEKSRLLSDRFSAERPKGSFSTLEIQRTEQGDSAMYLCASSYGGAYGYTFGSGTRLTVV.

This chain connects TRBV19 to TRBJ1-2; 10 nucleotides match TRBD1. The CDR3 has 15 amino acids. The ends lost 6 bases at V and 4 bases at J; junction bases unmatched: 8. Per the germline V gene, CDR1 is LNHDA and CDR2 is SQIVND (reference sequence). CDR3 in DNA: TGTGCCAGTAGCCGGGACGGGACAGGGGTCTATGGCTACACCTTC. Its protein product is CASSRDGTGVYGYTF.

The chain couples TRBV27 to TRBJ2-5; D not resolved. CDR1 is MNHEY, CDR2 SMNVEV, per germline (reference sequence). Trimming pared 2 bases from V and 5 bases from J, leaving 9 bases between. The CDR3 sequence is 13 residues long. The CDR3 coding sequence is TGTGCCAGCAGTTTAAGTGTCGGTGAGACCCAGTACTTC. Translating gives CASSLSVGETQYF.

The V gene is TRBV7-6, the J gene TRBJ2-1; 10 bases are a match to TRBD2. V trimming: 4 bases; J trimming: 9 bases; junction bases outside the gene matches: 9. The CDR3 is 15 residues long. Germline-derived CDR1 and CDR2 are SGHVS and FNYEAQ. CDR3 nucleotide sequence: TGTGCCAGCAGCTGGGAAAGCGGGGGGGCGGCTGAGCAGTTCTTC. This translates into CASSWESGGAAEQFF.

The sample holds a few counts of this clone. J is TRBJ1-1 and V is TRBV5-1; D gene uncertain. The ends were cut back, 2 bases at V and 4 bases at J, with 9 bases in the middle. The CDR3 spans 13 residues. CDR1 and CDR2 (germline): SGHRS, YFSETQ. The CDR3 loop reads CASSFWVGTEAFF. The CDR3 coding sequence is TGCGCCAGCAGCTTCTGGGTCGGCACTGAAGCTTTCTTT.

V and J are TRBV7-9 and TRBJ2-7; D is perhaps TRBD1 (6 bases). The CDR3 spans 13 residues. V shed 2 bases and J shed 4 bases, with 9 bases lying between them. In germline, CDR1 is SEHNR, CDR2 FQNEAQ (reference sequence). CDR3 in amino acids: CASSLSDRYEQYF. CDR3 DNA sequence: TGTGCCAGCAGCTTATCCGACAGGTACGAGCAGTACTTC. The entire variable domain, with the rest obtained from reference TRBV7-9 and TRBJ2-7, is as follows: DTGVSQNPRHKITKRGQNVTFRCDPISEHNRLYWYRQTLGQGPEFLTYFQNEAQLEKSRLLSDRFSAERPKGSFSTLEIQRTEQGDSAMYLCASSLSDRYEQYFGPGTRLTVT.

In this sample, this clone turned up once. V gene TRBV11-1 combines with J gene TRBJ2-1; TRBD2 agrees at 10 bases. CDR1 and CDR2 (germline): SGHAT, FQDESV (reference sequence). CDR3 length: 18 residues. Trimming at V came to 4 bases and at J to 0 bases, leaving 9 bases not matched to a gene. CDR3 in DNA: TGTGCCAGCAGCTCCCCTAGCGGGGGCCCGAGCTCCTACAATGAGCAGTTCTTC. It encodes CASSSPSGGPSSYNEQFF.

This chain joins TRBV5-4 and TRBJ1-1; 7 bases are shared with TRBD1. J was trimmed by 6 bases and V by 0 bases; bases with no gene match: 5. CDR1 and CDR2 (germline): SGHNT, YYREEE (reference sequence). The CDR3 contains 14 residues. The CDR3 loop is CASSLGDSLAEAFF. CDR3 nucleotide sequence: TGTGCCAGCAGCTTGGGGGACAGTCTGGCTGAAGCTTTCTTT.

This clone has just one count. The rearrangement joins TRBV11-2 to TRBJ2-5; D is undetermined. CDR1 is SGHAT, CDR2 FQNNGV, per germline. V was pared by 6 bases and J by 1 base, with 6 bases between. The CDR3 covers 12 residues. The CDR3 DNA reads as TGTGCCAGCAGTGATTCCCAAGAGACCCAGTACTTC. Translating it yields CASSDSQETQYF.

This clone was seen a handful of times. This specimen includes other DNA sequences encoding the same CDR3. V gene TRBV5-1 combines with J gene TRBJ2-6, with 10 bases fitting TRBD1. The CDR3 loop spans 21 amino acids. Unmatched junction bases numbered 12, after V lost 0 bases and J lost 0 bases. Germline lookup yields CDR1 SGHRS and CDR2 YFSETQ. The CDR3 reads CASSLEPRTGGFYSGANVLTF. CDR3 DNA sequence: TGCGCCAGCAGCTTGGAACCTCGGACAGGGGGGTTTTACTCTGGGGCCAACGTCCTGACTTTC.

This sequence joins TRBV5-6 and TRBJ2-7, with 7 nucleotides matching TRBD1. The length of the CDR3 is 12 residues. The germline V gene has CDR1 SGHDT and CDR2 YYEEEE. V gave up 2 bases and J gave up 6 bases; unmatched junction bases: 2. CDR3 in DNA: TGTGCCAGCAGCTTTTCAGGGGGCGAGCAGTACTTC. It translates to CASSFSGGEQYF. Combining the CDR3 with reference TRBV5-6 and TRBJ2-7 gives the whole variable domain DAGVTQSPTHLIKTRGQQVTLRCSPKSGHDTVSWYQQALGQGPQFIFQYYEEEERQRGNFPDRFSGHQFPNYSSELNVNALLLGDSALYLCASSFSGGEQYFGPGTRLTVT.

The chain combines TRBV4-1 with TRBJ2-7; tentatively, D is TRBD1 (6 bases). The CDR3 covers 16 residues. Per the germline V gene, CDR1 is MGHRA and CDR2 is YSYEKL. V dropped 0 bases and J dropped 1 base, with 13 bases sitting between them. DNA of the CDR3: TGCGCCAGCAGCCAAGATTGGCTCAGGGGATCCTACGAGCAGTACTTC. This encodes CASSQDWLRGSYEQYF.

V gene TRBV30 combines with J gene TRBJ2-7, with 8 bases aligning to TRBD1. V shed 2 bases and J 2 bases; nucleotides not matched to a gene: 8. CDR1 GTSNPN and CDR2 SVGIG come from the germline V gene (reference sequence). This CDR3 spans 15 amino acids. In DNA, the CDR3 is TGTGCCTGGAGTTACAGACAGGGGCCAACCTACGAGCAGTACTTC. It encodes CAWSYRQGPTYEQYF.

This chain joins TRBV7-6 and TRBJ1-1; 7 nucleotides agree with TRBD1. Germline CDR1 and CDR2: SGHVS and FNYEAQ. The CDR3 extends over 15 amino acids. Unmatched junction bases numbered 8, after V lost 4 bases and J lost 3 bases. The CDR3 loop reads CASSSRQGAYTEAFF. In nucleotides, the CDR3 is TGTGCCAGCAGCTCACGACAGGGCGCTTACACTGAAGCTTTCTTT.

The chain has TRBV4-1 and TRBJ2-1; TRBD2 matches at 7 bases. The CDR3 extends over 13 amino acids. J was trimmed by 7 bases and V by 2 bases; bases with no gene match: 2. Per the germline V gene, CDR1 is MGHRA and CDR2 is YSYEKL. In nucleotides, the CDR3 is TGCGCCAGCAGCCAAATACTAGCGAATGAGCAGTTCTTC. It is translated as CASSQILANEQFF.

The chain recombines TRBV7-9 with TRBJ1-5; D gene unclear. This CDR3 region has 15 residues. Germline values: CDR1 SEHNR, CDR2 FQNEAQ (reference sequence). V dropped 5 bases and J dropped 4 bases, with 15 bases sitting between them. This chain's CDR3 is CASSPEHAGNQPQHF. The CDR3 DNA is TGTGCCAGCAGCCCCGAACACGCCGGGAATCAGCCCCAGCATTTT.

The J gene is TRBJ2-7, the V gene TRBV5-1, with 8 bases aligning to TRBD1. The junction had 8 bases not matched to a gene; V was cut back by 4 bases and J by 2 bases. The CDR3 runs to 15 residues. Germline V gene sequence: CDR1 SGHRS, CDR2 YFSETQ. In DNA form, the CDR3 reads TGCGCCAGCAGCCAGGGGGCTACCAAGACCTACGAGCAGTACTTC. It codes for CASSQGATKTYEQYF.

V gene TRBV19 combines with J gene TRBJ1-2; D is ambiguous. The CDR3 length is 13 residues. CDR1 LNHDA and CDR2 SQIVND come from the germline V gene (reference sequence). The V and J ends lost 3 bases and 5 bases respectively, with 10 bases between them. CDR3 DNA: TGTGCCAGTAGTATTACAGTCTCTTATGGCTACACCTTC. This codes for CASSITVSYGYTF.

The chain is built from TRBV27 and TRBJ2-1; tentative D call: TRBD2 (7 bases). CDR3 size: 14 residues. Per germline, CDR1 MNHEY and CDR2 SMNVEV (reference sequence). V was shortened by 7 bases and J by 2 bases, with 12 bases between the two germline ends. CDR3 residues: CASNTGGPYNEQFF. The CDR3 nucleotides read TGTGCCAGCAACACCGGGGGGCCCTACAATGAGCAGTTCTTC.

The V gene is TRBV29-1, the J gene TRBJ2-7; 7 bases match TRBD1. J gave up 2 bases and V 7 bases, and 17 bases lay outside the gene matches. Looked up from germline, CDR1 is SQVTM and CDR2 is ANQGSEA. This CDR3 spans 16 amino acids. The CDR3 region is CSATQEPGQRAYEQYF. The DNA of the CDR3 is TGCAGCGCCACCCAGGAGCCGGGACAGAGAGCCTACGAGCAGTACTTC.

The V gene is TRBV10-1, the J gene TRBJ1-5; possibly TRBD1 for D (6 bases). The CDR3 sequence is 13 residues long. Trimming cost V 2 bases and J 7 bases, with 9 bases left between them. CDR1 WNHNN and CDR2 SYGVQD come from the germline V gene (reference sequence). The CDR3 DNA is TGCGCCAGCAGTGAGACAGGGTACCAGCCCCAGCATTTT. Its translation is CASSETGYQPQHF.

The chain couples TRBV7-9 to TRBJ1-1; D possibly corresponds to TRBD1 (5 bases). This CDR3 is built from 12 residues. Trimming stripped 6 bases from V and 8 bases from J, with 13 bases between. Germline V gene data show CDR1 as SEHNR and CDR2 as FQNEAQ (reference sequence). The CDR3 loop reads CASRAFRDEAFF. Written as DNA, the CDR3 is TGTGCCAGCAGGGCATTCCGGGACGAAGCTTTCTTT.

V and J are TRBV10-2 and TRBJ2-3; the match to TRBD2 covers 8 bases. CDR1 is WSHSY and CDR2 is SAAADI in the germline V gene. CDR3 length equals 13 residues. CDR3 DNA: TGCGCAAGCGGAGTAGCGGGGTGGGATACGCAGTATTTT. It encodes CASGVAGWDTQYF.

The V gene is TRBV29-1, the J gene TRBJ2-7; perhaps TRBD2 as D (6 bases). The CDR3 totals 15 residues. V lost 0 bases and J lost 0, with 12 bases in between. CDR1 is SQVTM and CDR2 is ANQGSEA in the germline V gene. The CDR3 protein is CSVEEGRGYSYEQYF. CDR3 nucleotide sequence: TGCAGCGTTGAAGAAGGGCGGGGATACTCCTACGAGCAGTACTTC.